This T cell receptor beta chain is from a study of T cell changes during pregnancy in multiple sclerosis. Method: immunoSEQ multiplex PCR; TCRdb's copy keeps in-frame clones and lacks some. The repertoire has some 75,000 clones, nearly 95% of them found once; the top ten carry about 1.2%. This CDR3 is built from 13 residues. CDR1 and CDR2 from the germline V gene are SQVTM and ANQGSEA. V lost 5 bases, J lost 6 bases, and 14 bases lay in between. This sequence joins TRBV29-1 and TRBJ2-1; D might be TRBD2 (6 bases). The origin of this receptor is a female donor with multiple sclerosis, enrolled in a pregnancy study. Sequencing used peripheral blood, obtained in the second trimester of pregnancy. The CDR3, as DNA: TGCAGCGTTACCGGGACTGTCGGCAATGAGCAGTTCTTC. This translates into CSVTGTVGNEQFF.